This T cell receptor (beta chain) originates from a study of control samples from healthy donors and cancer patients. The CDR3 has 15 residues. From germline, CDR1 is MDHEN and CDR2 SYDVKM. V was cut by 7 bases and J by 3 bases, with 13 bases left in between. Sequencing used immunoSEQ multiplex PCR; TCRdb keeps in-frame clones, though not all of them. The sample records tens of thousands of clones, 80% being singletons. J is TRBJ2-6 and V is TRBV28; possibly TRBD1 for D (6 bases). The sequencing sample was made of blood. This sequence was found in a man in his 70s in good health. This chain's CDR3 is CASTSNRVGANVLTF. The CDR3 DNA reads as TGTGCCAGCACGTCCAACAGGGTTGGGGCCAACGTCCTGACTTTC.